Below, 29 T cell receptor beta chains from the same sample are listed, as sequenced in a study of tumor-infiltrating lymphocytes in primary liver carcinoma (TCRdb year 2017). Total RNA and DNA were co-extracted from around 20-30 mg of bulk tissue with the AllPrep DNA/RNA mini kit, without cell sorting. Sequencing was carried out with an Illumina HiSeq 2500. A constant-region primer and ProtoScript II reverse transcriptase were used to reverse-transcribe TCRbeta-specific cDNA from approximately 500 ng total RNA. Three nested multiplex PCR rounds, following a slightly modified ARM-PCR procedure, were used to build the TCRbeta libraries. The first two PCR rounds used multiplex TRBV1-TRBV30 forward primers with a Cbeta reverse primer, each for about 10 cycles. TCRdb reran the public reads through fastp at Q25 and MiXCR, keeping productive beta chains. Rows with a matching CDR3 protein are joined into one entry that keeps the most common DNA and genes. In all, the sample holds about 100,000 distinct CDR3 sequences, and more than 65% of those were seen once. The ten largest clones capture 9% to 15% of the sample.

Sequenced material: liver tumor tissue from sampling region 2. This sample's cell subset or site label indicates: tumor region T2, inferior pole. The origin of the receptors is a woman aged 55-70 years with primary liver carcinoma and hepatitis B virus infection.

To note about this clonotype: This could be a read error, since a much larger clone is one nucleotide away. The chain is built from TRBV5-1 and TRBJ2-5; D may be TRBD2 (6 bases). CDR3 length: 16 residues. Germline loops: CDR1 SGHRS, CDR2 YFSETQ. CDR3 amino acids: CASILSGVPPQETQYF. The DNA of the CDR3 is TGCGCCAGCATCTTGTCGGGGGTACCCCCTCAAGAGACCCAGTACTTC.

Details on this clonotype: No conserved phenylalanine or tryptophan is present at the end of the CDR3, so a read error is the likely explanation. The rearrangement joins TRBV29-1 to TRBJ1-1; D call uncertain. The germline CDR1 and CDR2 sequences are SQVTM and ANQGSEA. This CDR3 contains 9 residues. Trimming removed 7 bases at V and 7 bases at J, with 7 bases between. The CDR3 spells CSGVDEAFY. CDR3 sequence (DNA): TGCAGCGGAGTGGATGAAGCTTTCTAT.

Details on this clonotype: One end of the junction does not line up with germline, which may come from a read error. The chain joins TRBV6-5 to TRBJ2-7; 7 bases are a match to TRBD1. In germline, CDR1 is MNHEY, CDR2 SVGAGI. The CDR3 runs 17 residues. DNA for the CDR3: TGTGTCAGCAGTTATTCCGCTCCGGGACAGAGCTCCTACGAGCAGTACTTC. Its protein is CVSSYSAPGQSSYEQYF.

The V call is TRBV29-1, the J call TRBJ2-7, with D tentatively TRBD2 (5 bases). Germline lookup yields CDR1 SQVTM and CDR2 ANQGSEA. The CDR3 is made up of 12 amino acids. Trimming took off 5 bases at V and 4 bases at J, with 12 bases between the two ends. CDR3 nucleotides: TGCAGCGTTAAGACTAATTCATACGAGCAGTACTTC. Protein product: CSVKTNSYEQYF.

This clonotype came up many times. CDR3 DNA: TGTGCCTGGAGCAGGGATCGCACAGATACGCAGTATTTT. It specifies CAWSRDRTDTQYF. J is TRBJ2-3 and V is TRBV30; weak D call: TRBD1 (5 bases). The CDR3 runs to 13 residues. V was shortened by 3 bases and J by 1 base, with 8 bases between the two germline ends. Germline values: CDR1 GTSNPN, CDR2 SVGIG (reference sequence).

Concerning this clonotype: This is likely a read error, given that the CDR3 carries no conserved phenylalanine or tryptophan at its end. CDR3 coding DNA: TGTGCCAGCAGTCGGGACAGTGTCATCTATGGCTACACCATC. Translating gives CASSRDSVIYGYTI. This rearrangement joins TRBV11-2 to TRBJ1-2; TRBD1 matches 7 bases. The CDR3 totals 14 residues. Germline CDR1 reads SGHAT; CDR2 reads FQNNGV. With V trimmed by 6 bases and J by 4 bases, 8 bases remained unmatched.

Worth noting for this clonotype: A much more abundant neighbour one base away suggests this may be a read error. The chain has TRBV28 and TRBJ2-7; D not resolved. CDR3 size: 14 residues. CDR1 is MDHEN and CDR2 is SYDVKM in the germline V gene. In DNA, the CDR3 is TGTGCCAACAGTCATCCACGGAATTCCTACGAGCAGTACTTC. Translating it yields CANSHPRNSYEQYF.

This chain connects TRBV11-2 to TRBJ2-2; D remains ambiguous. Trimming left V 5 bases short and J 7 bases short, with 17 bases between. The CDR3 extends over 15 amino acids. Germline CDR1 and CDR2: SGHAT and FQNNGV. CDR3 region: CASSQLRSGIGELFF. The DNA of the CDR3 is TGTGCCAGCAGCCAACTACGGTCAGGCATCGGGGAGCTGTTTTTT.

A word on this clonotype: Mismatch with germline at one junction end may stem from a read error. This chain links TRBV6-5 with TRBJ1-1; 9 bases are a match to TRBD1. Germline assignment: CDR1 MNHEY and CDR2 SVGAGI. This CDR3 contains 14 residues. This chain's CDR3 is CTSSSQGANTEAFF. Written as DNA, the CDR3 is TGTACCAGCAGTTCACAGGGGGCGAACACTGAAGCTTTCTTT.

This clonotype was detected only a few times. J is TRBJ2-7 and V is TRBV28; weak D call: TRBD1 (5 bases). CDR3 length: 13 residues. The V end lost 5 bases, the J end lost 2 bases, and 10 bases lay between the germline ends. From germline, CDR1 is MDHEN and CDR2 SYDVKM. CDR3 sequence: CASSMTVTYEQYF. The DNA for the CDR3 is TGTGCCAGCAGTATGACAGTTACCTACGAGCAGTACTTC.

This clonotype was picked up many times. The chain recombines TRBV12-3 or TRBV12-4 with TRBJ2-7; no clear D gene. V gave up 6 bases and J gave up 6 bases, with 12 bases separating them. The CDR3 is 12 amino acids. CDR3 amino acids: CASSLLGSEQYF. In DNA, the CDR3 is TGTGCCAGCAGCCTCCTGGGCAGCGAGCAGTACTTC.

With respect to this clonotype: With a much larger clone just one base away, this may be a read error. This CDR3 fails to terminate in the conserved phenylalanine or tryptophan, so it likely reflects a read error. The chain combines TRBV7-8 with TRBJ2-2, with D maybe TRBD2 (7 bases). CDR1 is SGHVS and CDR2 is FQNEAQ in the germline V gene. Trimming cost V 7 bases and J 1 base, with 16 bases left between them. This CDR3 is built from 16 residues. CDR3 amino acids: CASIPGGGGNTGELFL. The CDR3 region has the DNA TGTGCCAGCATCCCAGGAGGGGGGGGGAACACCGGGGAGCTGTTTCTT.

By proportion, this clonotype is medium-sized. The chain recombines TRBV11-1 with TRBJ1-1; 7 bases are a match to TRBD1. With 6 bases clipped from V and 4 bases from J, the junction kept 5 bases outside the gene matches. From germline, CDR1 is SGHAT and CDR2 FQDESV (reference sequence). This CDR3 is built from 13 residues. For the CDR3, the DNA is TGTGCCAGCAGTCCCGGGACAGCCACTGAAGCTTTCTTT. This translates into CASSPGTATEAFF.

This clonotype appeared many times. This may be a read error, as it is one base from a much larger clone. The genes are TRBV7-9 and TRBJ1-1; D is ambiguous. CDR3 size: 12 residues. V was pared by 2 bases and J by 0 bases, with 1 base between. Germline-derived CDR1 and CDR2 are SEHNR and FQNEAQ (reference sequence). CDR3 sequence reads: CASSLMNTEAFF. CDR3 coding DNA: TGTGCCAGCAGCTTAATGAACACTGAAGCTTTCTTT.

Worth noting for this clonotype: One junction end does not reproduce the germline sequence, and a read error may be involved. The DNA of the CDR3 is TGTGCCAGCAGTTTATCGGACAAGCTAGAGCAGCACTTC. This translates into CASSLSDKLEQHF. V and J are TRBV12-5 and TRBJ2-7; D is perhaps TRBD1 (5 bases). There are 13 residues in the CDR3. CDR1 LGHNT and CDR2 FRNRAP come from the germline V gene.

This chain links TRBV12-3 or TRBV12-4 with TRBJ2-1; 11 bases match TRBD2. The CDR3 extends over 16 amino acids. V lost 7 bases and J lost 1; bases outside the gene matches: 6. The CDR3, as DNA: TGTGCCAGCAATGGATTAGCGGGAGGGTCCTACAATGAGCAGTTCTTC. This sequence encodes CASNGLAGGSYNEQFF.

Of note for this clonotype: This may come from a read error, since a much larger clone is one base off. The V call is TRBV7-9, the J call TRBJ2-3; tentatively, D is TRBD1 (6 bases). The germline V and J ends were trimmed by 2 bases and 3 bases, with 18 bases remaining between them. There are 17 residues in the CDR3. Germline V lookup: CDR1 SEHNR, CDR2 FQNEAQ (reference sequence). Written as DNA, the CDR3 is TGTGCCAGCAGCTTACAAGTTAGGACAGAGGCAACAGATACGCAGTATTTT. This encodes CASSLQVRTEATDTQYF.

Comment on this clonotype: No conserved phenylalanine or tryptophan is present at the end of the CDR3, so a read error is the likely explanation. Because the CDR3's place on the DNA is in doubt, the DNA is left out and the CDR3 is given as listed by TCRdb. This chain links TRBV11-2 with TRBJ2-7; TRBD2, the D gene given by the table, was not confirmed from the DNA. The CDR3 is 11 amino acids long, termini counted. Germline CDR1 is SGHAT and CDR2 is FQNNGV. CDR3 region: CASNSAGSLEY.

To note about this clonotype: The junction and the germline gene differ at one end; a read error may be behind it. J is TRBJ2-4 and V is TRBV11-2; D gene ambiguous. Germline V gene lookup returns CDR1 SGHAT and CDR2 FQNNGV. The CDR3 runs 15 residues. CDR3 nucleotides: TGTGCCATCAGCTTATATGGTTGGGTGCGCGACATTCAGTACTTC. It translates to CAISLYGWVRDIQYF. The variable domain in full, with the rest retrieved from reference TRBV11-2 and TRBJ2-4, is EAGVAQSPRYKIIEKRQSVAFWCNPISGHATLYWYQQILGQGPKLLIQFQNNGVVDDSQLPKDRFSAERLKGVDSTLKIQPAKLEDSAVYLCAISLYGWVRDIQYFGAGTRLSVL.

The V and J genes are TRBV12-3 or TRBV12-4 and TRBJ1-2, with TRBD1 as a possible D gene (5 bases). The CDR3 totals 16 residues. Trimming removed 7 bases from V and 11 bases from J, with 29 bases in between. The CDR3 is CASTPSGGVGLFGYTF. In DNA, the CDR3 is TGTGCCAGCACCCCAAGCGGGGGTGTAGGCTTGTTTGGTTACACCTTC.

As to this clonotype: A much larger clone differs by one base, so this may be a read error. This rearrangement joins TRBV4-2 to TRBJ2-3; D may be TRBD1 (6 bases). The ends were cut back, 1 base at V and 0 bases at J, with 14 bases in the middle. Germline V gene sequence: CDR1 LGHNA, CDR2 YNFKEQ. The CDR3 is made up of 17 amino acids. The CDR3 spells CASSQVRGRGSTDTQYF. The CDR3 DNA follows: TGTGCCAGCAGCCAAGTTAGGGGGAGAGGGAGCACAGATACGCAGTATTTT.

This clonotype was picked up many times. The chain combines TRBV12-3 or TRBV12-4 with TRBJ1-6; no firm D call. Trimming removed 6 bases at V and 0 bases at J, with 9 bases between. This CDR3 has 15 residues. In nucleotides, the CDR3 is TGTGCCAGCAGAGCAAAGAGCTCCTATAATTCACCCCTCCACTTT. It translates to CASRAKSSYNSPLHF.

Turning to this clonotype: This clone may be a read error of a much larger clone one base away. This rearrangement joins TRBV5-1 to TRBJ1-1; D is unresolved. Germline values: CDR1 SGHRS, CDR2 YFSETQ. The CDR3 loop spans 14 amino acids. The CDR3 nucleotides read TGCGCCACCAGCTTGCGGCAGACGAACACTGAAGCTTTCTTT. This translates into CATSLRQTNTEAFF.

This clonotype was observed a handful of times. The V call is TRBV7-9, the J call TRBJ2-1; D is perhaps TRBD2 (6 bases). Germline CDR1 and CDR2: SEHNR and FQNEAQ (reference sequence). V was shortened by 5 bases and J by 8 bases, with 22 bases between the two germline ends. CDR3 length: 16 amino acids. In DNA form, the CDR3 reads TGTGCCAGCAGCCAATGGACGGCACACACGGGGGATGAGCAGTTCTTC. Translated, it gives CASSQWTAHTGDEQFF.

As to this clonotype: At one of its ends the junction is not consistent with the germline gene, which may arise from a read error. The chain uses TRBV5-4 and TRBJ1-5; D is ambiguous. Germline V gene data show CDR1 as SGHNT and CDR2 as YYREEE (reference sequence). This CDR3 is built from 13 residues. The CDR3 spells CVSSANRDQPQHF. The CDR3 DNA sequence: TGTGTCAGCAGCGCTAATAGGGATCAGCCCCAGCATTTT. Variable domain in full (rest from reference TRBV5-4 and TRBJ1-5): ETGVTQSPTHLIKTRGQQVTLRCSSQSGHNTVSWYQQALGQGPQFIFQYYREEENGRGNFPPRFSGLQFPNYSSELNVNALELDDSALYLCVSSANRDQPQHFGDGTRLSIL.

To note about this clonotype: The CDR3 end shows no conserved phenylalanine or tryptophan, and so a read error is likely. This chain joins TRBV29-1 and TRBJ2-1; TRBD2 is a possible D gene (5 bases). The CDR3 contains 15 residues. Germline V gene lookup returns CDR1 SQVTM and CDR2 ANQGSEA. V was shortened by 4 bases and J by 5 bases, with 18 bases between the two germline ends. CDR3 DNA: TGCAGCGTTGCAGGACGTAACGGGAAAAACAATGAGCAGTTCCTC. Encoded protein: CSVAGRNGKNNEQFL.

A word on this clonotype: A read error may account for a junction end that differs from germline. This chain joins TRBV11-1 and TRBJ2-2; D is perhaps TRBD2 (7 bases). CDR3 length: 12 residues. Germline lookup yields CDR1 SGHAT and CDR2 FQDESV (reference sequence). CDR3 region: CASSLQVGGLYF. For the CDR3, the DNA is TGTGCCAGCAGCTTACAGGTCGGGGGGCTGTATTTT.

This clonotype was seen only once. The junction shows a germline mismatch at one end, possibly a read error. The chain joins TRBV11-2 to TRBJ2-5, with D tentatively TRBD1 or TRBD2 (5 bases each). CDR3 length: 12 amino acids. From germline, CDR1 is SGHAT and CDR2 FQNNGV. As DNA, the CDR3 is TGTGCCAGCAGCTTACTGGGGGATACCCAGTGCTTC. Translating it yields CASSLLGDTQCF.

Within the sample, this clonotype is medium-sized (0.01 to 0.1%). The J gene is TRBJ1-3, the V gene TRBV11-2; a weak D match, TRBD1 (5 bases). Germline CDR1 and CDR2: SGHAT and FQNNGV. The CDR3 has 18 residues. Trimming cost V 4 bases and J 0 bases, with 19 bases left between them. The CDR3 loop is CASSSRLPTDSSGNTIYF. The CDR3 DNA is TGTGCCAGCAGCTCGCGCCTCCCGACAGATAGCTCTGGAAACACCATATATTTT.